The 3 T cell receptor beta chains below were found in one sample sequenced in a study of CD8 T cells in Susac syndrome. It was with random hexamers that about 0.45 to 1 ug RNA was reverse transcribed. TCRdb independently ran MiXCR on the immunoSEQ multiplex PCR reads; one entry per CDR3 protein. Of 110,000 or so distinct CDR3 sequences in the sample, just under 95% were seen once. The specimen was CD8+ T cells from PBMCs. Receptors originate from a human donor in good health.

This sequence joins TRBV7-6 and TRBJ1-5; D perhaps matches TRBD1 (6 bases). Per the germline V gene, CDR1 is SGHVS and CDR2 is FNYEAQ. The CDR3 is 15 residues long. Trimming shortened V by 2 bases and J by 5 bases, and 13 bases separated the two germline ends. Written as DNA, the CDR3 is TGTGCCAGCAGCTTAACGGACAGCGTCTATCAGCCCCAGCATTTT. Amino acids: CASSLTDSVYQPQHF.

The chain carries TRBV4-1 and TRBJ1-2; 9 positions agree with TRBD1. Germline V gives CDR1 MGHRA, CDR2 YSYEKL. This CDR3 is built from 15 residues. Trimming at V came to 4 bases and at J to 5 bases, leaving 8 bases not matched to a gene. CDR3 protein: CASSLGTGTSYGYTF. Written as DNA, the CDR3 is TGCGCCAGCAGCCTAGGGACAGGGACATCTTATGGCTACACCTTC.

The rearrangement links TRBV3-1 to TRBJ2-2, with TRBD1 matching over 8 bases. This CDR3 region has 14 residues. The V gene's germline CDR1 is LGHDT and CDR2 YNNKEL (reference sequence). Trimming took 8 bases from V and 3 from J; bases not matched to a gene: 5. In nucleotides, the CDR3 is TGTGCCAGCCGGACAGGGTTGGACACCGGGGAGCTGTTTTTT. Protein sequence: CASRTGLDTGELFF.